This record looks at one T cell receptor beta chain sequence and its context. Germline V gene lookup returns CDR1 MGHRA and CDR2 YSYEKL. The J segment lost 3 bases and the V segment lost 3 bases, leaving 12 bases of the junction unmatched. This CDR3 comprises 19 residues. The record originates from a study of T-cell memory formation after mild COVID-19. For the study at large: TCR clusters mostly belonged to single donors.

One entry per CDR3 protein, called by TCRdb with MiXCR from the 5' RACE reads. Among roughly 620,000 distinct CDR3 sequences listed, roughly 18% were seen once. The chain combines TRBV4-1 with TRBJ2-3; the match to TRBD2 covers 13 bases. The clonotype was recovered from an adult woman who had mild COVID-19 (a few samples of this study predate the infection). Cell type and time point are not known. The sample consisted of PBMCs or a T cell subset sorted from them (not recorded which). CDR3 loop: CASSQARLAGGGGTDTQYF. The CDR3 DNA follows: TGCGCCAGCAGCCAGGCTAGACTAGCGGGGGGCGGAGGGACAGATACGCAGTATTTT.